Each of the 24 T cell receptor beta chains below was sequenced from the same sample in a study of T cell responses to AZD1222 COVID-19 vaccine. Profiled with immunoSEQ multiplex PCR; TCRdb holds only in-frame clones, not every one. The table lists about 160,000 clones, 88% of them singletons. The sample was peripheral blood, taken 28 days after the second AZD1222 dose. Source of these receptors: an adult who received the AZD1222 COVID-19 vaccine.

In regard to this clone: The same CDR3 arises from other DNA sequences in this sample as well. J is TRBJ1-3 and V is TRBV6-5; unclear D gene. The CDR3 totals 12 residues. Germline loops: CDR1 MNHEY, CDR2 SVGAGI. Trimming shortened V by 5 bases and J by 8 bases, and 10 bases separated the two germline ends. CDR3 sequence reads: CASSPLGDTIYF. For the CDR3, the DNA is TGTGCCAGCAGTCCCCTAGGAGACACCATATATTTT.

V gene TRBV5-4 combines with J gene TRBJ1-2; TRBD1 is a possible D gene (6 bases). There are 16 residues in the CDR3. Trimming shortened V by 3 bases and J by 7 bases, and 22 bases separated the two germline ends. CDR1 and CDR2 from the germline V gene are SGHNT and YYREEE (reference sequence). The CDR3 is CASSYPAGGAGVGYTF. The CDR3 coding sequence is TGTGCCAGCAGCTACCCGGCGGGGGGCGCAGGGGTTGGCTACACCTTC.

This chain joins TRBV5-1 and TRBJ2-1, with 11 bases that match TRBD2. The CDR3 has 15 residues. The germline gives CDR1 SGHRS, CDR2 YFSETQ. V lost 1 base and J lost 6; bases outside the gene matches: 3. CDR3 in DNA: TGCGCCAGCAGCTTGATAGCGGGGGGGATCAATGAGCAGTTCTTC. Translation gives CASSLIAGGINEQFF.

CDR3 protein: CASSLARMGGYYGYTF. In DNA, the CDR3 is TGTGCCAGCAGCTTAGCTCGGATGGGGGGCTACTATGGCTACACCTTC. This chain joins TRBV7-8 and TRBJ1-2, with TRBD1 as a possible D gene (6 bases). The CDR3 is 16 residues long. The germline CDR1 and CDR2 sequences are SGHVS and FQNEAQ. The V end was cut by 0 bases, the J end by 3 bases, with 14 bases between. The full variable domain, rest sourced from reference TRBV7-8 and TRBJ1-2, is GAGVSQSPRYKVAKRGQDVALRCDPISGHVSLFWYQQALGQGPEFLTYFQNEAQLDKSGLPSDRFFAERPEGSVSTLKIQRTQQEDSAVYLCASSLARMGGYYGYTFGSGTRLTVV.

J is TRBJ1-1 and V is TRBV5-1; possibly TRBD1 for D (6 bases). The germline V gene encodes CDR1 SGHRS and CDR2 YFSETQ. The CDR3 spans 13 residues. Trimming pared 8 bases from V and 4 bases from J, leaving 15 bases between. The chain's CDR3 is CASYPGAGTEAFF. In DNA form, the CDR3 reads TGCGCCAGTTACCCAGGGGCGGGCACTGAAGCTTTCTTT.

The V gene is TRBV29-1, the J gene TRBJ1-4, with a possible D match to TRBD1 (5 bases). This CDR3 has 16 amino acids. The V gene's germline CDR1 is SQVTM and CDR2 ANQGSEA. Trimming cost V 5 bases and J 4 bases, with 20 bases left between them. CDR3 in amino acids: CSVTKTTGLSNEKLFF. The DNA for the CDR3 is TGCAGCGTTACTAAGACCACAGGTCTCAGTAATGAAAAACTGTTTTTT.

This clone was observed a handful of times. Other DNA sequences in the sample encode the same CDR3. The chain is built from TRBV7-2 and TRBJ1-1; D may be TRBD1 (5 bases). This CDR3 is 14 amino acids long. Per the germline V gene, CDR1 is SGHTA and CDR2 is FQGNSA. Between the trimmed V and J ends, which lost 2 bases and 1 base, there was a span of 8 bases. CDR3 DNA sequence: TGTGCCAGCAGCTTACTGGGGGAGAACACTGAAGCTTTCTTT. This translates into CASSLLGENTEAFF. Based on the CDR3 plus reference TRBV7-2 and TRBJ1-1, the full variable domain is GAGVSQSPSNKVTEKGKDVELRCDPISGHTALYWYRQSLGQGLEFLIYFQGNSAPDKSGLPSDRFSAERTGGSVSTLTIQRTQQEDSAVYLCASSLLGENTEAFFGQGTRLTVV.

This clone appeared once. The genes are TRBV5-6 and TRBJ2-7, with D maybe TRBD1 (6 bases). Germline-derived CDR1 and CDR2 are SGHDT and YYEEEE. V lost 4 bases to trimming and J lost 4 bases, with 12 bases between them. There are 13 residues in the CDR3. In nucleotides, the CDR3 is TGTGCCAGCAGCCGGGACATACCATACGAGCAGTACTTC. As protein: CASSRDIPYEQYF.

This clone is a singleton in its sample. The rearrangement joins TRBV13 to TRBJ2-3; D is unresolved. The germline CDR1 and CDR2 sequences are PRHDT and FYEKMQ (reference sequence). V was pared by 0 bases and J by 5 bases, with 3 bases between. This CDR3 is built from 12 residues. CDR3 loop: CASSLGIDTQYF. The CDR3 DNA is TGTGCCAGCAGCTTAGGTATAGATACGCAGTATTTT.

The chain links TRBV10-3 to TRBJ1-2; 8 bases map to TRBD1. The J segment lost 8 bases and the V segment lost 2 bases, leaving 1 base of the junction unmatched. This CDR3 comprises 12 residues. Germline V gene sequence: CDR1 ENHRY, CDR2 SYGVKD. DNA of the CDR3: TGTGCCATCAGTGAGGACAGGGGCGGCTACACCTTC. It yields the protein CAISEDRGGYTF.

The chain recombines TRBV18 with TRBJ1-2, with D perhaps matching TRBD1 (5 bases). This CDR3 spans 15 amino acids. Germline V gives CDR1 KGHSH, CDR2 LQKENI. V was shortened by 2 bases and J by 6 bases, with 16 bases between the two germline ends. As DNA, the CDR3 is TGTGCCAGCTCACCAAGGGTATGGCAGGGTGATGGCTACACCTTC. It translates to CASSPRVWQGDGYTF.

The chain couples TRBV6-5 to TRBJ1-2, with 7 bases that match TRBD1. Unmatched junction bases numbered 9, after V lost 6 bases and J lost 8 bases. The CDR3 sequence is 13 residues long. Germline loops: CDR1 MNHEY, CDR2 SVGAGI. CDR3 region: CASRPDREKGYTF. In DNA, the CDR3 is TGTGCCAGCAGGCCCGACAGGGAGAAGGGCTACACCTTC.

J is TRBJ1-1 and V is TRBV6-5, with no clear D. Germline V lookup: CDR1 MNHEY, CDR2 SVGAGI. The length of the CDR3 is 16 residues. V was clipped by 4 bases and J by 1 base, with 16 bases between them. CDR3 residues: CASSSSSGLRNTEAFF. The CDR3, as DNA: TGTGCCAGCAGTTCTTCCTCAGGACTGAGGAACACTGAAGCTTTCTTT.

The V gene is TRBV9, the J gene TRBJ2-2, with D perhaps TRBD1 (6 bases). Trimming left V 4 bases short and J 0 bases short, with 16 bases between. The CDR3 sequence is 17 residues long. In germline, CDR1 is SGDLS, CDR2 YYNGEE. CDR3 coding DNA: TGTGCCAGCAGCCCCAGGCAGGGGTTCGCGAACACCGGGGAGCTGTTTTTT. It yields the protein CASSPRQGFANTGELFF.

As regards this clone: The junction departs from germline at one end; a sequencing error may be responsible. The chain's CDR3 is CASSLAVVDTQYF. DNA for the CDR3: TGTGCTAGCAGCTTAGCTGTCGTGGATACGCAGTATTTT. This chain joins TRBV7-7 and TRBJ2-3, with D unresolved. Looked up from germline, CDR1 is SSHAT and CDR2 is FNYEAQ (reference sequence). The CDR3 sequence is 13 residues long.

The CDR3: CASSYLSGAGGFRTEAFF. The CDR3 nucleotides are TGTGCCAGCAGTTATCTCTCAGGGGCAGGTGGTTTTAGGACTGAAGCTTTCTTT. This chain connects TRBV6-2 or TRBV6-3 to TRBJ1-1; TRBD1 might be the D (6 bases). The CDR3 loop spans 18 amino acids. Germline CDR1 is MNHEY and CDR2 is SVGEGT. Trimming shortened V by 3 bases and J by 5 bases, and 25 bases separated the two germline ends.

The V gene is TRBV30, the J gene TRBJ1-4, with a possible D match to TRBD1 (6 bases). Germline CDR1 and CDR2: GTSNPN and SVGIG (reference sequence). Trimming took 5 bases from V and 2 from J, leaving 15 bases between them. The CDR3 has 15 residues. For the CDR3, the DNA is TGTGCCTGGGGGAGGGGGTCTCCCACTAATGAAAAACTGTTTTTT. Its translation: CAWGRGSPTNEKLFF.

This rearrangement joins TRBV7-2 to TRBJ2-7, with no clear D. Germline CDR1 reads SGHTA; CDR2 reads FQGNSA. V was pared by 4 bases and J by 6 bases, with 16 bases between. The CDR3 extends over 14 amino acids. The CDR3 protein is CASSYRPGMSEQYF. The CDR3 nucleotides are TGTGCCAGCAGCTACCGGCCTGGGATGAGCGAGCAGTACTTC. The full variable domain, with the rest looked up from reference TRBV7-2 and TRBJ2-7, is GAGVSQSPSNKVTEKGKDVELRCDPISGHTALYWYRQSLGQGLEFLIYFQGNSAPDKSGLPSDRFSAERTGGSVSTLTIQRTQQEDSAVYLCASSYRPGMSEQYFGPGTRLTVT.

The chain links TRBV6-2 or TRBV6-3 to TRBJ1-5; the D is unclear. The CDR3 loop spans 15 amino acids. The V and J ends lost 0 bases and 7 bases respectively, with 13 bases between them. The V gene's germline CDR1 is MNHEY and CDR2 SVGEGT. CDR3 sequence (DNA): TGTGCCAGCAGTTACTCGTCCAAGGGAGGACAGCCCCAGCATTTT. Protein: CASSYSSKGGQPQHF.

The rearrangement joins TRBV28 to TRBJ1-1; possible D gene TRBD1, 5 bases. V lost 3 bases and J lost 1, with 6 bases in between. The length of the CDR3 is 13 residues. Looked up from germline, CDR1 is MDHEN and CDR2 is SYDVKM. The CDR3 bases are TGTGCCAGCAGTTTGACAGCGAACACTGAAGCTTTCTTT. Its translation: CASSLTANTEAFF. The full variable domain, in which reference TRBV28 and TRBJ1-1 provide the parts outside the CDR3, is DVKVTQSSRYLVKRTGEKVFLECVQDMDHENMFWYRQDPGLGLRLIYFSYDVKMKEKGDIPEGYSVSREKKERFSLILESASTNQTSMYLCASSLTANTEAFFGQGTRLTVV.

The sample holds a few counts of this clone. The chain has TRBV19 and TRBJ1-6, with a possible D match to TRBD1 (6 bases). In germline, CDR1 is LNHDA, CDR2 SQIVND (reference sequence). V lost 6 bases and J lost 7, with 13 bases in between. This CDR3 region has 14 residues. CDR3 region: CASRRDKGNSPLHF. CDR3 DNA sequence: TGTGCCAGTAGGAGGGACAAGGGGAATTCACCCCTCCACTTT.

The chain recombines TRBV5-6 with TRBJ1-5, with unresolved D. CDR1 SGHDT and CDR2 YYEEEE come from the germline V gene. The CDR3 has 14 amino acids. Trimming removed 5 bases from V and 5 bases from J, with 14 bases in between. The CDR3 DNA follows: TGTGCCAGCAGAAAATATGAAGAGCATCAGCCCCAGCATTTT. Translating it yields CASRKYEEHQPQHF.

The genes are TRBV4-2 and TRBJ2-7; TRBD2 is a possible D gene (6 bases). The CDR3 covers 17 residues. The ends were cut back, 1 base at V and 3 bases at J, with 19 bases in the middle. CDR1 and CDR2 from the germline V gene are LGHNA and YNFKEQ. The CDR3 DNA sequence: TGTGCCAGCAGCCAAGCGACCGGTGTTGGGGGAGGCTACGAGCAGTACTTC. Its protein product is CASSQATGVGGGYEQYF.

V usage is TRBV18 and J usage is TRBJ1-2, with 8 bases fitting TRBD1. The CDR3 sequence is 14 residues long. Per the germline V gene, CDR1 is KGHSH and CDR2 is LQKENI. Trimming cost V 2 bases and J 4 bases; bases outside gene matches: 3. The CDR3 reads CASSPTGGLYGYTF. The CDR3 nucleotides read TGTGCCAGCTCACCAACAGGGGGTCTCTATGGCTACACCTTC.